The present TCR beta chain was sequenced within a study of vaccination and CD4 T cells after COVID-19. In the study overall: Median time from COVID diagnosis to post-COVID sampling was under 120 days (35 to 161). Samples were taken after vaccination, a median of about 79 days after dose two, with a range of 14 to 241.

Treatment of the sample: roughly nine-day PBMC culture with coronavirus spike peptide pools or control peptides (ViraFEST assay). First, ViraFEST expanded antigen-specific T cells with peptide pools, and next it sequenced the TCRs. The culture of roughly 2 million PBMCs per well included roughly 10 IU/ml IL-2 and about 10 ug/ml peptide pools. Per the germline V gene, CDR1 is MNHNS and CDR2 is SASEGT. The ends were cut back, 2 bases at V and 12 bases at J, with 22 bases in the middle. This CDR3 region has 15 residues. About this clonotype: The antigen is unknown.

Cultured CD4+ T-cell DNA underwent Oncomine TCR Beta short-read sequencing. TCRdb re-called the PCR reads with MiXCR, one entry per CDR3 protein. The table has about 15,000 distinct CDR3 sequences, about three quarters seen once. The gene calls are TRBV6-1 and TRBJ1-2, with unresolved D. This receptor was taken from a human donor who had recovered from COVID-19. Sequencing was carried out using CD4+ T cells from blood, cultured in vitro. In DNA, the CDR3 is TGTGCCAGCAGTGAAATTGCAGGCGGGAGAGATAAAGACACCTTC. Residues: CASSEIAGGRDKDTF.